The clone carrying this T cell receptor (beta chain) was picked up many times. Among the patients, none had received any treatment before thyroid surgery. Under the authors' procedure: Construction of a distant-metastasis classifier for papillary thyroid cancer relied on CDR3 differences across clinicopathological groups. TCRdb ran MiXCR on the PCR reads. The V and J calls here are based on TCRdb, not the publication. This sample has some 23,000 clones; approximately 9.9% occur once, and the top ten carry 25% to 35%. The source of the sample is a study of metastatic and nonmetastatic thyroid tumors. As for the study in general: The study looked at repertoires side by side in blood and in tumor or nodule tissue from malignant and benign thyroid patients.

Trimming cost V 4 bases and J 3 bases; bases outside gene matches: 9. The CDR3 contains 15 residues. Germline V CDR1 and CDR2: MGHRA, YSYEKL. This sequence joins TRBV4-1 and TRBJ2-7, with 7 bases identical to TRBD2. The sequence was obtained from a female donor with papillary thyroid cancer or a benign thyroid nodule (not recorded which). Some clones in this sample may be carry-over from other donors' samples. Sequences were obtained from blood. The CDR3 sequence: CASSPRELAGYEQYF. The CDR3, as DNA: TGCGCCAGCAGCCCTCGGGAGTTAGCGGGCTACGAGCAGTACTTC.